Below, 21 T cell receptor beta chains from the same sample are listed, as sequenced in a study of T cell clones after liver transplantation. Repertoires were generated with immunoSEQ multiplex PCR, while TCRdb's copy carries only in-frame clones and drops some. Of 95,000 to 110,000 clones in the sample, 82% were seen once. The material was CD4+ T cells from blood, obtained before liver transplant. The receptors were sampled from a human donor who received a liver transplant.

The rearrangement joins TRBV15 to TRBJ2-3, with TRBD1 matching 7 bases. In germline, CDR1 is LNHNV, CDR2 YYDKDF (reference sequence). This CDR3 contains 16 residues. The V and J ends lost 0 bases and 1 base, in that order; junction bases with no gene match: 4. In nucleotides, the CDR3 is TGTGCCACCAGCAGAGACGGGACAGTCGGCACAGATACGCAGTATTTT. Its translation is CATSRDGTVGTDTQYF.

J is TRBJ1-5 and V is TRBV6-1, with D possibly being TRBD1 (5 bases). The CDR3 has 14 amino acids. Germline V gene lookup returns CDR1 MNHNS and CDR2 SASEGT. The germline V and J ends were trimmed by 6 bases and 3 bases, with 12 bases remaining between them. This CDR3 reads CASRAVTVNQPQHF. In nucleotides, the CDR3 is TGTGCCAGCAGAGCAGTGACAGTCAATCAGCCCCAGCATTTT.

The chain carries TRBV28 and TRBJ2-1, with 8 bases that match TRBD2. The length of the CDR3 is 20 residues. Per germline, CDR1 MDHEN and CDR2 SYDVKM. V lost 5 bases to trimming and J lost 0 bases; unmatched junction nucleotides: 18. CDR3 in DNA: TGTGCCAGCAGTCCACTTAGCGGGACAAGACTTATCAGCTCCTACAATGAGCAGTTCTTC. The encoded protein is CASSPLSGTRLISSYNEQFF.

The chain employs TRBV10-2 and TRBJ2-1, with TRBD2 matching 9 bases. The V gene's germline CDR1 is WSHSY and CDR2 SAAADI. After removal of 6 bases from V and 5 bases from J, the junction contained 11 bases not matched to a gene. This CDR3 region has 16 residues. The CDR3, as DNA: TGCGCCAGCAGACCAGAGCGGGAGGCCTCGAACAATGAGCAGTTCTTC. Amino acids: CASRPEREASNNEQFF.

This chain connects TRBV6-6 to TRBJ2-7, with a tentative D call TRBD1 (6 bases). V was shortened by 7 bases and J by 0 bases, with 13 bases between the two germline ends. The V gene's germline CDR1 is MNHNY and CDR2 SVGAGI (reference sequence). CDR3 length: 14 residues. The CDR3 region has the DNA TGTGCCAGCACCGATGACAGGTTCTCCTACGAGCAGTACTTC. It translates to CASTDDRFSYEQYF.

The V and J genes are TRBV28 and TRBJ2-3; 16 positions match TRBD2. The CDR3 runs to 17 residues. Per germline, CDR1 MDHEN and CDR2 SYDVKM. Trimming removed 8 bases from V and 0 bases from J; junction bases left unmatched: 5. The CDR3 here is CASAGLAGGLSTDTQYF. The CDR3 DNA follows: TGTGCCAGCGCGGGACTAGCGGGAGGGCTTAGCACAGATACGCAGTATTTT.

The chain has TRBV29-1 and TRBJ2-1; D possibly corresponds to TRBD2 (5 bases). There are 14 residues in the CDR3. Germline-derived CDR1 and CDR2 are SQVTM and ANQGSEA. V lost 0 bases to trimming and J lost 7 bases, with 13 bases between them. CDR3: CSVEDSEGTNEQFF. The DNA of the CDR3 is TGCAGCGTTGAAGATTCCGAGGGAACAAATGAGCAGTTCTTC.

CDR3 protein: CASSPEAGIANYGYTF. Written as DNA, the CDR3 is TGTGCCAGCTCACCCGAGGCAGGGATTGCTAACTATGGCTACACCTTC. The chain carries TRBV18 and TRBJ1-2; D is perhaps TRBD1 (5 bases). The CDR3 sequence is 16 residues long. Germline V gene lookup returns CDR1 KGHSH and CDR2 LQKENI. Trimming pared 3 bases from V and 0 bases from J, leaving 14 bases between.

V is TRBV6-4 and J is TRBJ1-3; D remains ambiguous. V was shortened by 5 bases and J by 0 bases, with 14 bases between the two germline ends. This CDR3 has 16 amino acids. CDR1 and CDR2 from the germline V gene are MRHNA and SNTAGT. CDR3: CASSRNPGNSGNTIYF. As DNA, the CDR3 is TGTGCCAGCAGTCGAAACCCAGGCAACTCTGGAAACACCATATATTTT.

The chain employs TRBV5-6 and TRBJ2-7; D is unclear. The CDR3 is made up of 14 amino acids. V lost 0 bases and J 2 bases, leaving 9 bases between the germline ends. The germline gives CDR1 SGHDT, CDR2 YYEEEE. The CDR3 region has the DNA TGTGCCAGCAGCTTGGGGCTGAATCCCTACGAGCAGTACTTC. Translation gives CASSLGLNPYEQYF.

V is TRBV5-6 and J is TRBJ1-1, with D uncertain. The ends were cut back, 6 bases at V and 5 bases at J, with 14 bases in the middle. CDR1 and CDR2 from the germline V gene are SGHDT and YYEEEE. The CDR3 runs to 13 residues. The CDR3 DNA follows: TGTGCCAGCACCGTTAACAGCGGAACTGAAGCTTTCTTT. Translation: CASTVNSGTEAFF. Based on the CDR3 plus reference TRBV5-6 and TRBJ1-1, the full variable domain is DAGVTQSPTHLIKTRGQQVTLRCSPKSGHDTVSWYQQALGQGPQFIFQYYEEEERQRGNFPDRFSGHQFPNYSSELNVNALLLGDSALYLCASTVNSGTEAFFGQGTRLTVV.

J is TRBJ2-1 and V is TRBV9, with TRBD2 matching over 14 bases. Germline V CDR1 and CDR2: SGDLS, YYNGEE. J gave up 9 bases and V 2 bases, and 4 bases lay outside the gene matches. The CDR3 totals 15 residues. DNA of the CDR3: TGTGCCAGCAGCGTCGGGACTAGCGGGAGTAGTGAGCAGTTCTTC. It translates to CASSVGTSGSSEQFF.

This clone has more than one count but fewer than ten. J is TRBJ2-7 and V is TRBV6-1, with D maybe TRBD1 (6 bases). V dropped 4 bases and J dropped 2 bases, with 9 bases sitting between them. Germline CDR1 is MNHNS and CDR2 is SASEGT. CDR3 length: 13 residues. CDR3 sequence reads: CASSGGLAYEQYF. CDR3 DNA sequence: TGTGCCAGCAGTGGGGGGCTCGCCTACGAGCAGTACTTC.

The genes are TRBV5-1 and TRBJ1-2; weak D call: TRBD1 (5 bases). CDR3 size: 11 residues. Trimming took 5 bases from V and 7 from J, leaving 9 bases between them. The V gene's germline CDR1 is SGHRS and CDR2 YFSETQ. CDR3 region: CASSPGSGYTF. In DNA form, the CDR3 reads TGCGCCAGCAGTCCAGGGAGTGGCTACACCTTC.

The chain uses TRBV5-6 and TRBJ2-3; maybe TRBD1 (5 bases). The CDR3 has 16 residues. Germline-derived CDR1 and CDR2 are SGHDT and YYEEEE. The V gene lost 4 bases and the J gene lost 6 bases, with 21 bases spanning the gap. The CDR3 DNA reads as TGTGCCAGCAGCCCAAACTATGGGGCGCAGAAGGATACGCAGTATTTT. It yields the protein CASSPNYGAQKDTQYF. Using reference TRBV5-6 and TRBJ2-3 for the parts outside the CDR3, the full variable domain is DAGVTQSPTHLIKTRGQQVTLRCSPKSGHDTVSWYQQALGQGPQFIFQYYEEEERQRGNFPDRFSGHQFPNYSSELNVNALLLGDSALYLCASSPNYGAQKDTQYFGPGTRLTVL.

CDR3 bases: TGTGCCAGCAGCTTTGACGGACAGCCCCAGCATTTT. Protein: CASSFDGQPQHF. This chain joins TRBV5-4 and TRBJ1-5; the D is unclear. V was pared by 2 bases and J by 7 bases, with 7 bases between. CDR3 length equals 12 residues. CDR1 and CDR2 (germline): SGHNT, YYREEE (reference sequence).

The chain has TRBV7-6 and TRBJ1-1, with TRBD1 matching over 7 bases. The CDR3 sequence is 15 residues long. Per germline, CDR1 SGHVS and CDR2 FNYEAQ. After removal of 0 bases from V and 4 bases from J, the junction contained 5 bases not matched to a gene. The CDR3 protein is CASSLAGRGLTEAFF. DNA for the CDR3: TGTGCCAGCAGCTTAGCCGGTAGGGGGCTCACTGAAGCTTTCTTT.

This CDR3 reads CASSSSGVNTEAFF. CDR3 in DNA: TGTGCCAGCAGTTCCTCCGGTGTGAACACTGAAGCTTTCTTT. J is TRBJ1-1 and V is TRBV6-5; D remains ambiguous. The CDR3 is 14 amino acids. Trimming pared 4 bases from V and 0 bases from J, leaving 9 bases between. Per the germline V gene, CDR1 is MNHEY and CDR2 is SVGAGI.

This clone showed up just once. This chain joins TRBV7-2 and TRBJ2-7; the D gene is possibly TRBD2 (5 bases). The V end lost 1 base, the J end lost 2 bases, and 12 bases lay between the germline ends. The CDR3 length is 15 residues. Germline V gene lookup returns CDR1 SGHTA and CDR2 FQGNSA. CDR3 sequence (DNA): TGTGCCAGCAGCTTAGTGAGGGTACCAACCTACGAGCAGTACTTC. Translation gives CASSLVRVPTYEQYF.

The chain is built from TRBV7-9 and TRBJ2-1; 12 bases map to TRBD2. Germline V gene sequence: CDR1 SEHNR, CDR2 FQNEAQ (reference sequence). This CDR3 region has 17 residues. The ends lost 5 bases at V and 2 bases at J; junction bases unmatched: 7. CDR3: CASSGPTSGSTYNEQFF. CDR3 in DNA: TGTGCCAGCAGCGGACCGACTAGCGGGAGCACCTACAATGAGCAGTTCTTC.

The chain is built from TRBV11-3 and TRBJ2-1; 8 bases are shared with TRBD2. The V and J ends lost 4 bases and 4 bases, in that order; junction bases with no gene match: 6. The CDR3 sequence is 15 residues long. The germline V gene has CDR1 SGHNT and CDR2 YENEEA. For the CDR3, the DNA is TGTGCCAGCAGCTGGGGACTAGGGGCTTACAATGAGCAGTTCTTC. Translating it yields CASSWGLGAYNEQFF.